These 31 T cell receptor beta chains originate from one sample sequenced in a study of Ad26.COV2.S vaccination and SARS-CoV-2 variants. Treatment in this sample: 19 received Ad26.COV2.S at low or high dose, single or two shots; roughly five received placebo; per-sample allocation not given. The samples were gathered on day 63 after the first injection of vaccine or placebo. Measured with immunoSEQ multiplex PCR; TCRdb has only the in-frame clones, and not every one. The repertoire consists of about 350,000 clones, with approximately 86% occurring once and the leading ten covering around a tenth. The sample in question was peripheral blood, obtained in a trial of Ad26.COV2.S vaccine versus placebo. The receptors were gathered from a person aged 18-65 years who received the Ad26.COV2.S COVID-19 vaccine or a placebo.

The chain carries TRBV2 and TRBJ1-2; the match to TRBD1 covers 7 bases. The V gene end was trimmed by 6 bases and the J gene end by 1 base; junction bases not matched to a gene: 5. This CDR3 has 14 amino acids. Per germline, CDR1 SNHLY and CDR2 FYNNEI. The CDR3 sequence: CASRRDRNNYGYTF. CDR3 coding DNA: TGTGCCAGCAGGCGGGACAGAAATAACTATGGCTACACCTTC.

This chain links TRBV28 with TRBJ1-3; D gene uncertain. Germline V gene lookup returns CDR1 MDHEN and CDR2 SYDVKM. V lost 4 bases to trimming and J lost 9 bases, with 13 bases between them. The CDR3 spans 13 residues. The CDR3 is CASSSQPGSTIYF. CDR3 sequence (DNA): TGTGCCAGCAGTTCTCAACCGGGGAGCACCATATATTTT.

The chain combines TRBV2 with TRBJ1-6, with D maybe TRBD1 (6 bases). The CDR3 extends over 13 amino acids. Germline assignment: CDR1 SNHLY and CDR2 FYNNEI. V dropped 4 bases and J dropped 7 bases, with 8 bases sitting between them. The CDR3 coding sequence is TGTGCCAGCAGTGCTCAGGGGAATTCACCCCTCCACTTT. Its protein is CASSAQGNSPLHF.

The V gene is TRBV4-2, the J gene TRBJ1-1; no firm D call. The ends were cut back, 0 bases at V and 0 bases at J, with 8 bases in the middle. Germline V gives CDR1 LGHNA, CDR2 YNFKEQ. The CDR3 consists of 15 residues. CDR3 amino acids: CASSQDEGLNTEAFF. CDR3 bases: TGTGCCAGCAGCCAAGATGAGGGATTGAACACTGAAGCTTTCTTT.

This chain joins TRBV11-2 and TRBJ2-1; possibly TRBD1 for D (7 bases). The V gene lost 1 base and the J gene lost 8 bases, with 21 bases spanning the gap. This CDR3 region has 17 residues. Germline assignment: CDR1 SGHAT and CDR2 FQNNGV. The CDR3 region is CASSLGLWSGGIDEQFF. Written as DNA, the CDR3 is TGTGCCAGCAGCTTAGGCTTGTGGTCAGGGGGGATAGATGAGCAGTTCTTC.

The chain is built from TRBV10-1 and TRBJ1-2; D uncertain. This CDR3 is 13 amino acids long. The germline gives CDR1 WNHNN, CDR2 SYGVQD (reference sequence). The V and J ends lost 3 bases and 8 bases respectively, with 13 bases between them. The CDR3 region is CASSDRMLEGYTF. CDR3 DNA: TGCGCCAGCAGTGACAGGATGTTAGAAGGCTACACCTTC.

The J gene is TRBJ2-3, the V gene TRBV6-5, with 8 bases that match TRBD2. CDR1 MNHEY and CDR2 SVGAGI come from the germline V gene. This CDR3 comprises 13 residues. V lost 4 bases to trimming and J lost 7 bases; unmatched junction nucleotides: 4. In DNA, the CDR3 is TGTGCCAGCAGTTTGACTAGCGCGAATACGCAGTATTTT. This sequence encodes CASSLTSANTQYF.

V is TRBV2 and J is TRBJ2-7, with D unresolved. The germline CDR1 and CDR2 sequences are SNHLY and FYNNEI. This CDR3 is 12 amino acids long. The germline V and J ends were trimmed by 3 bases and 4 bases, with 7 bases remaining between them. The CDR3 sequence is CASSDKGYEQYF. The CDR3 bases are TGTGCCAGCAGTGATAAGGGATACGAGCAGTACTTC. The whole variable domain, filled in from reference TRBV2 and TRBJ2-7, reads EPEVTQTPSHQVTQMGQEVILRCVPISNHLYFYWYRQILGQKVEFLVSFYNNEISEKSEIFDDQFSVERPDGSNFTLKIRSTKLEDSAMYFCASSDKGYEQYFGPGTRLTVT.

The V gene is TRBV19, the J gene TRBJ2-5, with D tentatively TRBD1 (5 bases). The CDR3 sequence is 14 residues long. V was clipped by 6 bases and J by 5 bases, with 16 bases between them. CDR1 and CDR2 (germline): LNHDA, SQIVND (reference sequence). CDR3 protein: CASSPSVGRETQYF. The CDR3 DNA reads as TGTGCCAGTAGCCCCAGCGTGGGGCGGGAGACCCAGTACTTC.

The chain employs TRBV5-1 and TRBJ1-1; D may be TRBD1 (5 bases). CDR1 and CDR2 (germline): SGHRS, YFSETQ. CDR3 size: 13 residues. V lost 0 bases to trimming and J lost 7 bases, with 10 bases between them. The CDR3 coding sequence is TGCGCCAGCAGCTTGGGGGACCTGCTTGAAGCTTTCTTT. Encoded protein: CASSLGDLLEAFF.

The rearrangement links TRBV7-8 to TRBJ2-7, with 12 bases matching TRBD2. CDR1 SGHVS and CDR2 FQNEAQ come from the germline V gene. This CDR3 is built from 16 residues. J was trimmed by 7 bases and V by 5 bases; bases with no gene match: 12. DNA of the CDR3: TGTGCCAGCAGCCCCCGACTAGCGGGAGTGATGTGGGAGCAGTACTTC. Protein: CASSPRLAGVMWEQYF. Using reference TRBV7-8 and TRBJ2-7 for the parts outside the CDR3, the full variable domain is GAGVSQSPRYKVAKRGQDVALRCDPISGHVSLFWYQQALGQGPEFLTYFQNEAQLDKSGLPSDRFFAERPEGSVSTLKIQRTQQEDSAVYLCASSPRLAGVMWEQYFGPGTRLTVT.

V is TRBV3-1 (or the pseudogene TRBV3-2) and J is TRBJ1-6; D not certain. This CDR3 has 15 amino acids. Trimming cost V 1 base and J 1 base, with 5 bases left between them. The germline V gene encodes CDR1 LGHDT and CDR2 YNNKEL (reference sequence). This CDR3 reads CASSQGRSYNSPLHF. The DNA of the CDR3 is TGTGCCAGCAGCCAAGGAAGGTCCTATAATTCACCCCTCCACTTT.

The V and J genes are TRBV7-8 and TRBJ2-1; no firm D call. Trimming cost V 4 bases and J 4 bases, with 11 bases left between them. Germline CDR1 reads SGHVS; CDR2 reads FQNEAQ. The CDR3 extends over 14 amino acids. The CDR3 here is CASSSAMRYNEQFF. The CDR3 DNA follows: TGTGCCAGCAGCTCGGCGATGCGATACAATGAGCAGTTCTTC.

The chain has TRBV4-1 and TRBJ2-3; unclear D gene. This CDR3 spans 13 amino acids. Germline CDR1 MGHRA, CDR2 YSYEKL. Trimming left V 8 bases short and J 7 bases short, with 16 bases between. CDR3 sequence reads: CASGTLTGHTQYF. Written as DNA, the CDR3 is TGCGCCAGCGGAACACTCACGGGTCATACGCAGTATTTT.

Of note for this clone: A read error may produce the germline difference seen at one junction end. This CDR3 reads CASSPGLSDEQYF. CDR3 DNA sequence: TGTGCCAGCAGCCCGGGACTGTCAGACGAACAGTACTTC. The gene calls are TRBV7-2 and TRBJ2-7; perhaps TRBD2 as D (6 bases). The CDR3 covers 13 residues. The V gene's germline CDR1 is SGHTA and CDR2 FQGNSA.

This chain links TRBV7-2 with TRBJ2-2; no definite D call. This CDR3 region has 14 residues. CDR1 SGHTA and CDR2 FQGNSA come from the germline V gene. V was pared by 10 bases and J by 6 bases, with 18 bases between. Written as DNA, the CDR3 is TGTGCCACCTCGATTGGCGCTAAGGCCGGGGAGCTGTTTTTT. It encodes CATSIGAKAGELFF. Supplemented by reference TRBV7-2 and TRBJ2-2, the full variable domain reads GAGVSQSPSNKVTEKGKDVELRCDPISGHTALYWYRQSLGQGLEFLIYFQGNSAPDKSGLPSDRFSAERTGGSVSTLTIQRTQQEDSAVYLCATSIGAKAGELFFGEGSRLTVL.

The CDR3 region has the DNA TGTGCCAGCAGTTACTCGATTTCTTCGGGTGGCTACACCTTC. Its translation is CASSYSISSGGYTF. V gene TRBV6-2 or TRBV6-3 combines with J gene TRBJ1-2, with D unclear. V was pared by 0 bases and J by 7 bases, with 12 bases between. There are 14 residues in the CDR3. Germline V gene sequence: CDR1 MNHEY, CDR2 SVGEGT.

V is TRBV9 and J is TRBJ1-5; maybe TRBD1 (5 bases). The germline V and J ends were trimmed by 0 bases and 5 bases, with 12 bases remaining between them. Per germline, CDR1 SGDLS and CDR2 YYNGEE. The CDR3 runs to 15 residues. For the CDR3, the DNA is TGTGCCAGCAGCGTAGACGGGGGGTCCGATCAGCCCCAGCATTTT. It specifies CASSVDGGSDQPQHF.

This chain connects TRBV19 to TRBJ2-3; 8 bases agree with TRBD2. V gave up 3 bases and J gave up 4 bases; unmatched junction bases: 3. The CDR3 runs to 14 residues. Germline CDR1 is LNHDA and CDR2 is SQIVND (reference sequence). The CDR3 region is CASSISGNSDTQYF. CDR3 nucleotide sequence: TGTGCCAGTAGTATTAGCGGGAATTCAGATACGCAGTATTTT.

Concerning this clone itself: The same CDR3 is also encoded by other DNA sequences in this sample. The chain carries TRBV7-2 and TRBJ1-4; a weak D match, TRBD1 (5 bases). V was trimmed by 1 base and J by 6 bases, leaving 9 bases between them. The CDR3 has 14 residues. The germline V gene encodes CDR1 SGHTA and CDR2 FQGNSA. The CDR3 loop is CASSLVGGDEKLFF. The CDR3 nucleotides read TGTGCCAGCAGCTTAGTGGGGGGGGATGAAAAACTGTTTTTT.

The chain joins TRBV5-5 to TRBJ1-1; 9 nucleotides line up with TRBD1. The J segment lost 2 bases and the V segment lost 4 bases, leaving 9 bases of the junction unmatched. This CDR3 is 16 amino acids long. Germline V gives CDR1 SGHKS, CDR2 YYEKEE (reference sequence). This chain's CDR3 is CASSPYRQGGNTEAFF. CDR3 bases: TGTGCCAGCAGCCCCTACCGACAGGGGGGTAACACTGAAGCTTTCTTT. Combining the CDR3 with reference TRBV5-5 and TRBJ1-1 gives the whole variable domain DAGVTQSPTHLIKTRGQQVTLRCSPISGHKSVSWYQQVLGQGPQFIFQYYEKEERGRGNFPDRFSARQFPNYSSELNVNALLLGDSALYLCASSPYRQGGNTEAFFGQGTRLTVV.

The V gene is TRBV6-2 or TRBV6-3, the J gene TRBJ1-5; D is perhaps TRBD1 (6 bases). This CDR3 is 15 amino acids long. Trimming removed 2 bases at V and 3 bases at J, with 11 bases between. The germline V gene has CDR1 MNHEY and CDR2 SVGEGT. The CDR3 DNA sequence: TGTGCCAGCAGTTACGGGGGGCCCCCCAATCAGCCCCAGCATTTT. Residues: CASSYGGPPNQPQHF.

The V call is TRBV6-5, the J call TRBJ1-6, with unresolved D. The CDR3 runs 15 residues. The germline V gene has CDR1 MNHEY and CDR2 SVGAGI. V lost 1 base and J 10 bases, leaving 14 bases between the germline ends. The CDR3 DNA sequence: TGTGCCAGCAGTTACTTTAGTGGGTTTGAATCACCCCTCCACTTT. As protein: CASSYFSGFESPLHF.

This chain links TRBV25-1 with TRBJ1-2, with D possibly being TRBD1 (6 bases). The CDR3 runs to 13 residues. Trimming took off 8 bases at V and 8 bases at J, with 18 bases between the two ends. CDR1 and CDR2 from the germline V gene are MGHDK and SYGVNS. The CDR3: CASAAQGRGGYTF. CDR3 DNA sequence: TGTGCCAGCGCAGCACAGGGACGGGGCGGCTACACCTTC.

J is TRBJ1-4 and V is TRBV7-8, with 12 nucleotides matching TRBD1. Germline V CDR1 and CDR2: SGHVS, FQNEAQ. The V and J ends lost 4 bases and 7 bases, in that order; junction bases with no gene match: 10. This CDR3 has 17 residues. CDR3 loop: CASSSGTGGARSEKLFF. In DNA form, the CDR3 reads TGTGCCAGCAGCTCCGGGACAGGGGGCGCGAGGAGTGAAAAACTGTTTTTT.

This chain connects TRBV5-1 to TRBJ2-2, with TRBD1 matching 7 bases. Germline CDR1 SGHRS, CDR2 YFSETQ. This CDR3 is 15 amino acids long. V lost 4 bases, J lost 4 bases, and 7 bases stayed unmatched. CDR3 region: CASSIDRAFTGELFF. DNA of the CDR3: TGCGCCAGCAGCATCGACAGGGCCTTCACCGGGGAGCTGTTTTTT. Using reference TRBV5-1 and TRBJ2-2 for the parts outside the CDR3, the full variable domain is KAGVTQTPRYLIKTRGQQVTLSCSPISGHRSVSWYQQTPGQGLQFLFEYFSETQRNKGNFPGRFSGRQFSNSRSEMNVSTLELGDSALYLCASSIDRAFTGELFFGEGSRLTVL.

The chain couples TRBV18 to TRBJ2-7; 7 bases map to TRBD2. V lost 2 bases and J lost 3; bases outside the gene matches: 4. CDR1 KGHSH and CDR2 LQKENI come from the germline V gene. The CDR3 is made up of 14 amino acids. The CDR3 DNA reads TGTGCCAGCTCACCAGGGGGGGGAAGCTACGAGCAGTACTTC. This gives the protein CASSPGGGSYEQYF.

The V gene is TRBV28, the J gene TRBJ1-4; TRBD1 is a possible D gene (6 bases). The germline CDR1 and CDR2 sequences are MDHEN and SYDVKM. The CDR3 runs 13 residues. Trimming took 5 bases from V and 8 from J, leaving 12 bases between them. The DNA for the CDR3 is TGTGCCAGCAGTACAGGGATTGAAGAAAAACTGTTTTTT. Its translation: CASSTGIEEKLFF.

V usage is TRBV12-3 or TRBV12-4 and J usage is TRBJ2-7, with a weak D call TRBD2 (6 bases). Trimming took off 5 bases at V and 2 bases at J, with 10 bases between the two ends. The CDR3 has 13 amino acids. DNA of the CDR3: TGTGCCAGCAGTCTCGAGCGGGCCTACGAGCAGTACTTC. It specifies CASSLERAYEQYF.

This chain joins TRBV6-5 and TRBJ1-5; no reliable D call. V lost 0 bases, J lost 7 bases, and 7 bases lay in between. The CDR3 has 13 residues. Germline CDR1 reads MNHEY; CDR2 reads SVGAGI. The CDR3 sequence: CASSYSSGQPQHF. The CDR3 DNA reads TGTGCCAGCAGTTACTCTTCCGGACAGCCCCAGCATTTT.

J is TRBJ1-5 and V is TRBV11-3; 9 bases match TRBD1. Unmatched junction bases numbered 13, after V lost 5 bases and J lost 8 bases. In germline, CDR1 is SGHNT, CDR2 YENEEA. This CDR3 spans 16 amino acids. The CDR3: CASSPGTGPCSKPQHF. The CDR3 DNA reads TGTGCCAGCAGCCCAGGGACAGGGCCGTGTAGTAAGCCCCAGCATTTT. Drawing the rest from reference TRBV11-3 and TRBJ1-5, the complete variable domain is EAGVVQSPRYKIIEKKQPVAFWCNPISGHNTLYWYLQNLGQGPELLIRYENEEAVDDSQLPKDRFSAERLKGVDSTLKIQPAELGDSAVYLCASSPGTGPCSKPQHFGDGTRLSIL.